This T cell receptor beta chain was sequenced in a study of graft-versus-host responses after intestinal transplantation. Only in-frame clones appear in the TCRdb table, and some are missing; sequencing was by immunoSEQ multiplex PCR. The sample holds almost 85,000 clones, about nine tenths seen once. Study-level findings and limits: Marrow from the recipient contained GvH clones, some of which had appeared first in ileum or blood.

J was trimmed by 0 bases and V by 6 bases; bases with no gene match: 5. This CDR3 comprises 16 residues. Germline CDR1 reads MNHEY; CDR2 reads SMNVEV (reference sequence). Regarding this clone: The antigen remains undetermined.

This receptor was identified in a human donor who received an intestinal transplant. The chain carries TRBV27 and TRBJ2-2; the match to TRBD2 covers 9 bases. This material consisted of unstimulated CD4+ T cells sorted from spleen or lymph node cells, taken before intestinal transplant. CDR3 sequence reads: CASRLLAGTNTGELFF. In DNA form, the CDR3 reads TGTGCCAGCAGACTCCTAGCGGGGACGAACACCGGGGAGCTGTTTTTT.